The rows below give T cell receptor beta chains drawn from one sample of a study of blood T cell repertoires in COVID-19. This table comes from immunoSEQ multiplex PCR, and its TCRdb copy is limited to in-frame clones, with some not included. In the table there are under 200,000 clones, 75% to 85% of which are singletons. The sample was peripheral blood. These receptors were obtained from a woman aged 60 to 75 with COVID-19, enrolled during active disease. CDR3s include the opening cysteine and the closing phenylalanine or tryptophan. D genes are given only for firm matches. A clone size is listed for some rows: how often the clone was seen (once, few, many), or a class if it is expanded.

D: TRBD2; size: once; V: TRBV4-3; J: TRBJ2-4; CDR3: CASSQEAGGPAKNIQYF; DNA: TGCGCCAGCAGCCAAGAGGCGGGAGGGCCGGCCAAAAACATTCAGTACTTC
D: TRBD2; size: few; V: TRBV3-1/TRBV3-2; J: TRBJ2-3; CDR3: CASSQGTSGGYRADTQYF; DNA: TGTGCCAGCAGCCAAGGGACTAGCGGGGGGTACCGAGCAGATACGCAGTATTTT
D: TRBD1; size: NA; V: TRBV2; J: TRBJ1-2; CDR3: CASSGGLQGARGYTF; DNA: TGTGCCAGCAGTGGGGGCCTACAGGGGGCGAGGGGCTACACCTTC
D: NA; size: NA; V: TRBV29-1; J: TRBJ2-5; CDR3: CSATGFQETQYF; DNA: TGCAGCGCCACAGGTTTCCAAGAGACCCAGTACTTC
D: TRBD1; size: NA; V: TRBV7-9; J: TRBJ1-4; CDR3: CASSLSRGRRNEKLFF; DNA: TGTGCCAGCAGCTTATCCAGGGGGCGTCGGAATGAAAAACTGTTTTTT
D: TRBD1; size: NA; V: TRBV3-1/TRBV3-2; J: TRBJ2-5; CDR3: CASSRQGVRETQYF; DNA: TGTGCCAGCAGCCGACAGGGGGTACGAGAGACCCAGTACTTC
D: NA; size: NA; V: TRBV4-2; J: TRBJ2-7; CDR3: CASSQVSTGRNEQYF; DNA: TGTGCCAGCAGCCAAGTAAGCACAGGGCGGAACGAGCAGTACTTC
D: NA; size: NA; V: TRBV5-1; J: TRBJ2-2; CDR3: CASSSPVNTGELFF; DNA: TGCGCCAGCAGCTCCCCAGTGAACACCGGGGAGCTGTTTTTT
D: NA; size: NA; V: TRBV15; J: TRBJ1-4; CDR3: CATNVRGGDEKLFF; DNA: TGTGCCACTAACGTCAGGGGAGGGGATGAAAAACTGTTTTTT
D: NA; size: NA; V: TRBV27; J: TRBJ2-7; CDR3: CASSSGTTTYEQYF; DNA: TGTGCCAGCAGTTCGGGGACAACAACCTACGAGCAGTACTTC
D: TRBD1; size: once; V: TRBV7-2; J: TRBJ1-5; CDR3: CASSLALGGQYSNQPQHF; DNA: TGTGCCAGCAGCTTAGCCCTAGGGGGACAGTATAGCAATCAGCCCCAGCATTTT
D: NA; size: NA; V: TRBV30; J: TRBJ2-6; CDR3: CAWSQGEVLTF; DNA: TGTGCCTGGAGTCAGGGCGAAGTCCTGACTTTC
D: NA; size: few; V: TRBV24-1; J: TRBJ1-2; CDR3: CATRPNEGVGNYGYTF; DNA: TGTGCCACCAGGCCTAACGAGGGGGTAGGGAACTATGGCTACACCTTC
D: NA; size: NA; V: TRBV19; J: TRBJ2-5; CDR3: CASSISGLEETQYF; DNA: TGTGCCAGTAGTATCTCAGGGTTGGAGGAGACCCAGTACTTC
D: NA; size: NA; V: TRBV5-4; J: TRBJ2-5; CDR3: CASSEGDKGIWQTQYF; DNA: TGTGCCAGCAGCGAGGGGGACAAGGGAATTTGGCAGACCCAGTACTTC
D: TRBD2; size: once; V: TRBV7-2; J: TRBJ2-7; CDR3: CASRTSGYEQYF; DNA: TGTGCCAGCAGGACTAGCGGGTACGAGCAGTACTTC
D: TRBD2; size: NA; V: TRBV5-4; J: TRBJ2-3; CDR3: CASSSAGVSSTDTQYF; DNA: TGTGCCAGCAGCTCCGCGGGGGTTTCTAGCACAGATACGCAGTATTTT
D: TRBD2; size: NA; V: TRBV7-2; J: TRBJ2-3; CDR3: CASSPDGGSSTGGTQYF; DNA: TGTGCCAGCAGCCCGGACGGCGGGAGCTCAACGGGGGGTACGCAGTATTTT
D: TRBD1; size: once; V: TRBV5-6; J: TRBJ2-7; CDR3: CASSFFDRDEQYF; DNA: TGTGCCAGCAGCTTTTTCGACAGGGACGAGCAGTACTTC
D: NA; size: NA; V: TRBV7-2; J: TRBJ2-3; CDR3: CASSLIVGSGSTDTQYF; DNA: TGTGCCAGCAGCCTGATCGTAGGTAGCGGTAGCACAGATACGCAGTATTTT
D: NA; size: once; V: TRBV2; J: TRBJ2-3; CDR3: CASSDNPSADTQYF; DNA: TGTGCCAGCAGTGATAACCCATCGGCAGATACGCAGTATTTT
D: TRBD1; size: once; V: TRBV28; J: TRBJ1-3; CDR3: CASSPYPRTGARNTIYF; DNA: TGTGCCAGCAGTCCTTATCCGCGGACAGGGGCCAGAAACACCATATATTTT
D: TRBD1; size: NA; V: TRBV19; J: TRBJ1-1; CDR3: CASSYRGGTEAFF; DNA: TGTGCCAGTAGTTACAGGGGTGGCACTGAAGCTTTCTTT
D: NA; size: NA; V: TRBV7-9; J: TRBJ2-2; CDR3: CASSPGDGELFF; DNA: TGTGCCAGCAGCCCGGGGGACGGGGAGCTGTTTTTT
D: TRBD1; size: NA; V: TRBV6-5; J: TRBJ2-4; CDR3: CASSANRQGYIQYF; DNA: TGTGCCAGCAGCGCCAACCGACAGGGGTACATTCAGTACTTC
D: TRBD2; size: NA; V: TRBV29-1; J: TRBJ2-1; CDR3: CSVVGTSGSNEQFF; DNA: TGCAGCGTTGTCGGGACTAGCGGGAGCAATGAGCAGTTCTTC
D: NA; size: NA; V: TRBV27; J: TRBJ2-1; CDR3: CASSLFRGANEQFF; DNA: TGTGCCAGCAGTTTATTCAGGGGTGCAAATGAGCAGTTCTTC
D: NA; size: NA; V: TRBV18; J: TRBJ1-5; CDR3: CASSPGLREAQHF; DNA: TGTGCCAGCTCACCTGGGCTCCGGGAGGCCCAGCATTTT
D: NA; size: NA; V: TRBV11-2; J: TRBJ1-1; CDR3: CASEGGTEAFF; DNA: TGTGCCAGCGAGGGAGGGACTGAAGCTTTCTTT
D: TRBD2; size: NA; V: TRBV7-2; J: TRBJ2-5; CDR3: CASSEASGRGETQYF; DNA: TGTGCCAGCAGTGAAGCTAGCGGGAGGGGAGAGACCCAGTACTTC
D: NA; size: NA; V: TRBV5-1; J: TRBJ2-5; CDR3: CASSLRTDPDRETQYF; DNA: TGCGCCAGCAGCCTCAGGACAGACCCGGACCGAGAGACCCAGTACTTC
D: TRBD2; size: NA; V: TRBV27; J: TRBJ2-3; CDR3: CASSLSPPRLAGGTNTQYF; DNA: TGTGCCAGCAGTTTATCTCCCCCCCGACTAGCGGGAGGCACAAATACGCAGTATTTT
D: TRBD1; size: NA; V: TRBV2; J: TRBJ1-4; CDR3: CASRNTGALSNEKLFF; DNA: TGTGCCAGCAGGAATACAGGGGCGCTTAGTAATGAAAAACTGTTTTTT
D: TRBD1; size: NA; V: TRBV9; J: TRBJ1-4; CDR3: CASSVGQEGEKLFF; DNA: TGTGCCAGCAGCGTGGGACAGGAGGGGGAAAAACTGTTTTTT
D: NA; size: NA; V: TRBV7-3; J: TRBJ2-1; CDR3: CASSLTGVASSYNEQFF; DNA: TGTGCCAGCAGCTTAACAGGGGTGGCCAGCTCCTACAATGAGCAGTTCTTC
D: TRBD2; size: many; V: TRBV6-1; J: TRBJ2-3; CDR3: CASSAGVGSGGFTDTQYF; DNA: TGTGCCAGCAGTGCCGGCGTCGGGAGCGGGGGATTCACAGATACGCAGTATTTT
D: TRBD2; size: NA; V: TRBV7-8; J: TRBJ2-3; CDR3: CASSLTAGATDTQYF; DNA: TGTGCCAGCAGCCTTACGGCGGGAGCGACAGATACGCAGTATTTT
D: NA; size: NA; V: TRBV30; J: TRBJ1-3; CDR3: CARDGGSGNTIYF; DNA: TGTGCCCGGGACGGCGGCTCTGGAAACACCATATATTTT
D: NA; size: NA; V: TRBV7-6; J: TRBJ2-3; CDR3: CASSLGTGTSTDTQYF; DNA: TGTGCCAGCAGCTTGGGGACCGGGACTAGCACAGATACGCAGTATTTT
D: TRBD1; size: NA; V: TRBV7-6; J: TRBJ2-5; CDR3: CASSFRQGIETQYF; DNA: TGTGCCAGCAGCTTCAGACAGGGCATAGAGACCCAGTACTTC
D: NA; size: NA; V: TRBV30; J: TRBJ1-6; CDR3: CAWSVRDTISPRPPLHF; DNA: TGTGCCTGGAGTGTAAGGGACACTATATCCCCTAGGCCACCCCTCCACTTT
D: TRBD1; size: NA; V: TRBV5-6; J: TRBJ1-1; CDR3: CASSGGTGMNTEAFF; DNA: TGTGCCAGCAGCGGGGGGACAGGGATGAACACTGAAGCTTTCTTT